This TCR beta chain was recovered during a study of blood T cell repertoires in COVID-19 (dated by TCRdb to the early 2020s). Study-wide context: Samples from collaborators originated in the United States, Italy and Spain and spanned both the acute and convalescent phases of COVID-19. A de-identified subject ID, COVID-19 status, age in years and sex were almost always included in the sample metadata. Samples came from the ongoing ImmuneRACE study (first 160 participants) plus 1,254 subjects from 6 global collaborators. HLA class I and class II types, where available, came from metadata supplied by the sample provider rather than from assay-based typing. Deeply sampled blood TCRbeta repertoires from subjects exposed to, actively infected with, or recovered from COVID-19 were included in the dataset. A freely available public database, intended as a resource for researchers studying the immune response to SARS-CoV-2, is where the repertoires were released. The material from the prospective study consisted of cDNA or gDNA derived from T cells, B-cell-depleted T cells, or PBMCs. What the authors observed across the whole study: The quantity of clinical and demographic metadata differed by source and by participant and was supplied without curation.

The immunoSEQ Assay, a bias-controlled multiplex PCR, was used to amplify TCRbeta CDR3 regions from genomic DNA. In the source study's methods: Nucleated cell counts per sample were estimated from amplification of reference gene primers within the assay. To quantify the absolute abundance of each unique TCRbeta CDR3 rearrangement, sequence reads were collapsed and filtered. For each sample, productive Simpson clonality was calculated as the square root of Simpson's diversity index over productive rearrangements. TCRdb took this table from immuneACCESS and kept in-frame rearrangements with V and J called. Such tables lack part of the clones; where checked against another copy, unresolved V genes explain under half of the gap, and the rest is unexplained. The V and J calls and the clone size are those of that table, but D and trimming were determined from the DNA. This sample lists roughly 220,000 clones; roughly 81% were detected once. The ten largest clones represent about 3% of the sample.

Another Seattle source contributed samples from volunteer blood donors who had recovered from COVID-19. Whole blood was collected in K2EDTA tubes by collaborating institutions according to the institutions' own protocols. Collaborator samples were shipped for TCRbeta analysis as frozen whole blood, isolated PBMCs, or DNA extracted from either sample type. Counted from cysteine to phenylalanine, this CDR3 has 15 amino acids. The retained sequence is limited to the CDR3, 45 bases, with the frame set at the first base. V lost 5 bases and J lost 6 bases; the stretch between them is 17 bases long. The germline V gene encodes CDR1 MDHEN and CDR2 SYDVKM. This clone appeared a few times. There is no known antigen for this receptor. Within one base of it there is no much larger clone, and no base qualities were kept.

The chain is assembled from TRBV28 and TRBJ1-5, with a weak D call of TRBD1 (6 bases match). Source material: peripheral blood. This receptor was taken from a man aged 50 to 60 who had recovered from COVID-19. At the DNA level, the sequence is TGTGCCAGCAGTCCCGCGGGGGCAGTCAGTCAGCCCCAGCATTTT. Translation gives CASSPAGAVSQPQHF.